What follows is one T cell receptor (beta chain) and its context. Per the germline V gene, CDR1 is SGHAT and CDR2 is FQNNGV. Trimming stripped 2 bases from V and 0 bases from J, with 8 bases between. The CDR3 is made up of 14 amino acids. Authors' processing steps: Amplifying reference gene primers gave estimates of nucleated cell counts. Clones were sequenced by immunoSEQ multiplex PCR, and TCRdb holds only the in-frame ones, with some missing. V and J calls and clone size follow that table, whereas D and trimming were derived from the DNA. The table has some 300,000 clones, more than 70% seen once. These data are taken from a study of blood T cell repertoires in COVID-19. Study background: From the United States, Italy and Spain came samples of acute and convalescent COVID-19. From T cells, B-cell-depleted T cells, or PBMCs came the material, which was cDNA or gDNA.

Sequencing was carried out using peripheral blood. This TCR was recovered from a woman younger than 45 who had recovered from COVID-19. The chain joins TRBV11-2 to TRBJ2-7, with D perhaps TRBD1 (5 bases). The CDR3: CASSLTQASYEQYF. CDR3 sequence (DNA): TGTGCCAGCAGCTTAACACAGGCCTCCTACGAGCAGTACTTC.